The 18 T cell receptor beta chains below come from one sample, sequenced in a study of molecular identifiers for immune sequencing clone quantification. MiXCR, run by TCRdb on the PCR reads, gives a single entry per CDR3 protein. The sample consists of approximately 40,000 distinct CDR3 sequences, nearly 25% of them appearing once. Material: naive CD8+ T cells from blood, with Jurkat cell RNA spiked in. Subset here: FACS-sorted CD8+CD4-CCR7+CD45RA+ naive T cells. These receptors all come from a human donor in good health. Some libraries in this study had Jurkat cell RNA spiked in.

There are many counts of this clonotype. V is TRBV6-5 and J is TRBJ1-1; 7 bases match TRBD1. The CDR3 loop spans 15 amino acids. V lost 5 bases to trimming and J lost 4 bases; unmatched junction nucleotides: 10. The germline V gene has CDR1 MNHEY and CDR2 SVGAGI. The CDR3, as DNA: TGTGCCAGCAGTCGAAAATCGACAGGGCTCACTGAAGCTTTCTTT. It encodes CASSRKSTGLTEAFF.

This clonotype was counted a few times. The V and J genes are TRBV6-1 and TRBJ2-1, with D tentatively TRBD1 or TRBD2 (7 bases each). CDR3 length: 14 amino acids. Trimming removed 8 bases at V and 4 bases at J, with 15 bases between. Germline loops: CDR1 MNHNS, CDR2 SASEGT. CDR3 loop: CASSGRGGYNEQFF. The CDR3 nucleotides are TGTGCCAGCTCAGGCAGGGGGGGGTACAATGAGCAGTTCTTC.

This clonotype showed up many times. J is TRBJ1-1 and V is TRBV4-1, with D perhaps matching TRBD1 (5 bases). The V end was cut by 0 bases, the J end by 5 bases, with 13 bases between. The CDR3 runs 15 residues. Germline V CDR1 and CDR2: MGHRA, YSYEKL. The CDR3 loop reads CASSQDTQGRTEAFF. The CDR3 DNA is TGCGCCAGCAGCCAAGATACTCAGGGAAGGACTGAAGCTTTCTTT.

The table lists this clonotype with many counts. Compared with germline, one end of the junction differs, possibly owing to a read error. This chain connects TRBV19 to TRBJ2-3, with D perhaps TRBD2 (6 bases). The CDR3 totals 12 residues. The germline CDR1 and CDR2 sequences are LNHDA and SQIVND (reference sequence). DNA of the CDR3: TGCAAGGGACGGAGGGACACAGATACGCAGTATTTT. Translating it yields CKGRRDTDTQYF. Supplemented by reference TRBV19 and TRBJ2-3, the full variable domain reads DGGITQSPKYLFRKEGQNVTLSCEQNLNHDAMYWYRQDPGQGLRLIYYSQIVNDFQKGDIAEGYSVSREKKESFPLTVTSAQKNPTAFYLCKGRRDTDTQYFGPGTRLTVL.

As to this clonotype: A much larger clonotype is one base distant, so this may be a read error. V is TRBV5-8 and J is TRBJ2-1; the D gene is possibly TRBD1 (5 bases). CDR1 and CDR2 from the germline V gene are SGHTS and YDEGEE. This CDR3 has 15 amino acids. Trimming took off 4 bases at V and 7 bases at J, with 18 bases between the two ends. The CDR3, as DNA: TGTGCCAGCAGCCCTAGGACAAGGAGACGGAATGAGCAGTTCTTC. Protein product: CASSPRTRRRNEQFF.

By sample share, this clonotype is medium-sized. The chain uses TRBV4-3 and TRBJ1-3; D is perhaps TRBD1 (5 bases). The CDR3 totals 14 residues. Germline V gives CDR1 LGHNA, CDR2 YSLEER. Trimming took 4 bases from V and 4 from J, leaving 11 bases between them. The CDR3 coding sequence is TGCGCCAGCAGCCGGGTAGGGGAAGGAAACACCATATATTTT. This gives the protein CASSRVGEGNTIYF.

In this sample, this clonotype turned up a few times. This could be a read error, since a much larger clone is one nucleotide away. The chain recombines TRBV12-3 or TRBV12-4 with TRBJ2-5; perhaps TRBD2 as D (5 bases). This CDR3 spans 12 amino acids. Trimming shortened V by 8 bases and J by 5 bases, and 12 bases separated the two germline ends. In DNA form, the CDR3 reads TGTGCCAGCGAGGTAGCGTGGGAGACCCAGTACTTC. This encodes CASEVAWETQYF.

The table lists this clonotype with many counts. The chain employs TRBV24-1 and TRBJ1-5; D not resolved. V lost 5 bases and J lost 7, with 14 bases in between. This CDR3 spans 14 amino acids. CDR1 KGHDR and CDR2 SFDVKD come from the germline V gene. CDR3 sequence (DNA): TGTGCCACCAGTGCCATGGGGTCGTGGCAGCCCCAGCATTTT. It encodes CATSAMGSWQPQHF.

Of note for this clonotype: Just one base apart from a much larger clone, this may be a read error. The chain links TRBV10-3 to TRBJ2-2; TRBD1 is a possible D gene (6 bases). The CDR3 runs 13 residues. Per germline, CDR1 ENHRY and CDR2 SYGVKD. CDR3: CATEQGNTEELFF. Written as DNA, the CDR3 is TGTGCCACGGAACAGGGAAACACCGAGGAGCTGTTTTTT.

About this clonotype itself: Compared with germline, one end of the junction differs, possibly owing to a read error. For the CDR3, the DNA is TGCGCCAGCAGTTCGCGGTTAGAAGAGACCCAGTACTTC. This sequence encodes CASSSRLEETQYF. The rearrangement joins TRBV28 to TRBJ2-5; the D is unclear. The CDR3 sequence is 13 residues long. CDR1 and CDR2 from the germline V gene are MDHEN and SYDVKM.

This clonotype was observed at least ten times. The V and J genes are TRBV5-5 and TRBJ2-7, with D unresolved. CDR1 is SGHKS, CDR2 YYEKEE, per germline (reference sequence). The CDR3 spans 13 residues. Trimming shortened V by 4 bases and J by 0 bases, and 8 bases separated the two germline ends. CDR3: CASSRTSSYEQYF. The CDR3 bases are TGTGCCAGCAGCCGAACAAGCTCCTACGAGCAGTACTTC.

V and J are TRBV4-3 and TRBJ1-1, with D uncertain. This CDR3 comprises 15 residues. Germline CDR1 and CDR2: LGHNA and YSLEER. The V end was cut by 0 bases, the J end by 4 bases, with 12 bases between. DNA for the CDR3: TGCGCCAGCAGCCAAGATCCACAGAGGTTCACTGAAGCTTTCTTT. It is translated as CASSQDPQRFTEAFF.

This clonotype was detected only once. The chain recombines TRBV28 with TRBJ2-7; 12 bases align to TRBD2. Trimming took 5 bases from V and 0 from J; bases not matched to a gene: 14. Germline V gives CDR1 MDHEN, CDR2 SYDVKM. The CDR3 is 19 amino acids. The CDR3 region is CASSLPRLAGAMSSYEQYF. The CDR3 region has the DNA TGTGCCAGCAGTCTACCCCGACTAGCGGGAGCCATGAGCTCCTACGAGCAGTACTTC.

On this clonotype itself: A much larger clone sits a single nucleotide away, making a read error possible. The chain is built from TRBV4-3 and TRBJ1-3; D ambiguous. The CDR3 has 17 amino acids. V shed 4 bases and J shed 0 bases, with 16 bases lying between them. Germline V gives CDR1 LGHNA, CDR2 YSLEER. In DNA, the CDR3 is TGCGCCAGCAGCCCTCACTCCGCCCCCAACTCTGGAAACACCATATATTTT. Translation gives CASSPHSAPNSGNTIYF.

This clonotype has ten or more counts. The J gene is TRBJ2-3, the V gene TRBV7-9; weak D call: TRBD2 (6 bases). Germline values: CDR1 SEHNR, CDR2 FQNEAQ (reference sequence). V shed 5 bases and J shed 4 bases, with 19 bases lying between them. CDR3 size: 16 residues. The CDR3 protein is CASSLIPGLLPDTQYF. The CDR3 region has the DNA TGTGCCAGCAGCCTGATCCCGGGACTCCTGCCAGATACGCAGTATTTT. Filled out from reference TRBV7-9 and TRBJ2-3, the complete variable domain reads DTGVSQNPRHKITKRGQNVTFRCDPISEHNRLYWYRQTLGQGPEFLTYFQNEAQLEKSRLLSDRFSAERPKGSFSTLEIQRTEQGDSAMYLCASSLIPGLLPDTQYFGPGTRLTVL.

The sample holds a few counts of this clonotype. This rearrangement joins TRBV6-2 or TRBV6-3 to TRBJ2-7, with D perhaps TRBD1 (6 bases). The V end lost 5 bases, the J end lost 2 bases, and 19 bases lay between the germline ends. CDR1 and CDR2 (germline): MNHEY, SVGEGT. The length of the CDR3 is 16 residues. The CDR3 DNA reads as TGTGCCAGCAGTACCCCGCGACAGGTGGGACCCTACGAGCAGTACTTC. Translated, it gives CASSTPRQVGPYEQYF.

Note on this clonotype: This sequence may be a read error, since a much larger clone differs from it by one base. This CDR3 is CTSSVGGGTQPQHF. CDR3 DNA sequence: TGTACCAGCAGCGTAGGAGGGGGGACGCAGCCCCAGCATTTT. The J gene is TRBJ1-5, the V gene TRBV9, with D possibly being TRBD1 (6 bases). The CDR3 is made up of 14 amino acids. CDR1 and CDR2 (germline): SGDLS, YYNGEE.

This clonotype was seen many times. This sequence joins TRBV19 and TRBJ1-1; no definite D call. Trimming removed 6 bases at V and 0 bases at J, with 8 bases between. CDR3 length: 13 amino acids. Looked up from germline, CDR1 is LNHDA and CDR2 is SQIVND (reference sequence). The CDR3 protein is CASSNLLNTEAFF. As DNA, the CDR3 is TGTGCCAGTAGCAACCTTCTGAACACTGAAGCTTTCTTT.